This entry concerns a single T cell receptor (beta chain). What it binds is unknown. This sample was included in a study of CD8+ T cells in alopecia areata. Findings and limits, study-wide: Scalp sequencing also captures normal skin's resident alphabeta T cells. Sharing of TCRs across patients appeared less clear than in mice, possibly for HLA-related reasons.

Per the germline V gene, CDR1 is SQVTM and CDR2 is ANQGSEA. V lost 7 bases and J lost 4; bases outside the gene matches: 3. This CDR3 has 11 residues. Reverse transcribed after extraction, RNA yielded cDNA as the sequencing template. Measured with immunoSEQ multiplex PCR; TCRdb has only the in-frame clones, and not every one. Of around 210,000 clones listed, approximately 60% are singletons. The sequencing input was CD8+ T cells sorted from blood. The gene calls are TRBV29-1 and TRBJ1-2; 7 positions match TRBD1. The source of this sequence is a human donor in good health. The chain's CDR3 is CSDRGGYGYTF. The CDR3, as DNA: TGCAGCGACAGGGGCGGCTATGGCTACACCTTC.